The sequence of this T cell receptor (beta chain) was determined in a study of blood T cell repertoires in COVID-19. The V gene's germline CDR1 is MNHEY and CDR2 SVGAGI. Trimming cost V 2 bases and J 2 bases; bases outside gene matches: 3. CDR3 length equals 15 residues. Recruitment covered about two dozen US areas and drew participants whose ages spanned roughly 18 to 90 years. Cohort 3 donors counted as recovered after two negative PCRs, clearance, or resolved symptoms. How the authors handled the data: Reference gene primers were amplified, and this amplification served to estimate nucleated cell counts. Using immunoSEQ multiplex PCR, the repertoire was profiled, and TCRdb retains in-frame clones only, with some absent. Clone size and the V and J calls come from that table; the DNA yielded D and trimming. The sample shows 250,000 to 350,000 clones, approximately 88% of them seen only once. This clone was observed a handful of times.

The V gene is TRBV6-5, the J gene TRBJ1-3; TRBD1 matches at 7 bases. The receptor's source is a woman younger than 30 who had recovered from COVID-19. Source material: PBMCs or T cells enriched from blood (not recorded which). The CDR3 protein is CASSYLTGPGNTIYF. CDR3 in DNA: TGTGCCAGCAGTTACCTGACAGGGCCTGGAAACACCATATATTTT.